Shown below are 31 T cell receptor beta chains from a single sample sequenced in a study of T-cell memory formation after mild COVID-19. MiXCR, run by TCRdb on the 5' RACE reads, gives a single entry per CDR3 protein. The table has roughly 600,000 distinct CDR3 sequences, more than 15% seen once; the top ten hold 12%. Sequences were obtained from PBMCs or a T cell subset sorted from them (not recorded which). These receptors were obtained from an adult woman who had mild COVID-19 (a few samples of this study predate the infection). Cell type and time point are not known.

This clonotype was counted a few times. This chain connects TRBV19 to TRBJ1-6; D remains ambiguous. The germline V gene encodes CDR1 LNHDA and CDR2 SQIVND (reference sequence). The CDR3 runs to 14 residues. V lost 3 bases to trimming and J lost 10 bases, with 13 bases between them. CDR3 DNA: TGTGCCAGTAGTATCGGCGGACCGAGGTCACCCCTCCACTTT. The encoded protein is CASSIGGPRSPLHF. The whole variable domain, remainder taken from reference TRBV19 and TRBJ1-6, is DGGITQSPKYLFRKEGQNVTLSCEQNLNHDAMYWYRQDPGQGLRLIYYSQIVNDFQKGDIAEGYSVSREKKESFPLTVTSAQKNPTAFYLCASSIGGPRSPLHFGNGTRLTVT.

This clonotype was counted a single time. V and J are TRBV10-3 and TRBJ2-7; the D gene is possibly TRBD1 (7 bases). This CDR3 has 15 residues. Germline V gene data show CDR1 as ENHRY and CDR2 as SYGVKD. V lost 2 bases and J 4 bases, leaving 15 bases between the germline ends. Written as DNA, the CDR3 is TGTGCCATCAGTGAGGGAGGGGGACAGCAGTACGAGCAGTACTTC. Its protein is CAISEGGGQQYEQYF.

The chain employs TRBV12-3 or TRBV12-4 and TRBJ2-7, with a tentative D call TRBD1 (5 bases). Trimming left V 1 base short and J 6 bases short, with 13 bases between. The CDR3 is made up of 14 amino acids. CDR3 in amino acids: CASSLGQGVGEQYF. For the CDR3, the DNA is TGTGCCAGCAGTTTAGGGCAGGGCGTTGGCGAGCAGTACTTC.

This clonotype was found a few times. The chain couples TRBV12-3 or TRBV12-4 to TRBJ2-7; 12 positions agree with TRBD2. V lost 5 bases to trimming and J lost 3 bases; unmatched junction nucleotides: 14. CDR3 length: 18 residues. CDR3 sequence (DNA): TGTGCCAGCAGTGGGGACCAAAAGACTAGCGGGGGCTTCTACGAGCAGTACTTC. Its protein product is CASSGDQKTSGGFYEQYF.

The chain joins TRBV5-1 to TRBJ1-2, with TRBD1 matching over 9 bases. The CDR3 spans 14 residues. After removal of 2 bases from V and 7 bases from J, the junction contained 6 bases not matched to a gene. Germline CDR1 is SGHRS and CDR2 is YFSETQ. In nucleotides, the CDR3 is TGCGCCAGCAGCTTAGCGGACAGGGGTTTTGGCTACACCTTC. Translation gives CASSLADRGFGYTF.

V gene TRBV29-1 combines with J gene TRBJ1-2; 11 positions agree with TRBD1. Trimming at V came to 6 bases and at J to 8 bases, leaving 5 bases not matched to a gene. CDR3 length: 12 residues. The V gene's germline CDR1 is SQVTM and CDR2 ANQGSEA. The CDR3 coding sequence is TGCAGCGTCGGGACAGGGGGTGGCGGCTACACCTTC. This sequence encodes CSVGTGGGGYTF.

J is TRBJ1-1 and V is TRBV11-3; D is undetermined. The CDR3 is 12 amino acids. Germline V CDR1 and CDR2: SGHNT, YENEEA. The germline V and J ends were trimmed by 8 bases and 11 bases, with 18 bases remaining between them. CDR3 bases: TGTGCCAGCTCCCACTCGCGAGGTAGGGCTTTCTTT. It yields the protein CASSHSRGRAFF. Looking up the rest from reference TRBV11-3 and TRBJ1-1 gives the full variable domain: EAGVVQSPRYKIIEKKQPVAFWCNPISGHNTLYWYLQNLGQGPELLIRYENEEAVDDSQLPKDRFSAERLKGVDSTLKIQPAELGDSAVYLCASSHSRGRAFFGQGTRLTVV.

For this clonotype: A much larger clone lies one base from this, so it may be a read error. The rearrangement uses TRBV5-1 and TRBJ2-7; D possibly corresponds to TRBD2 (6 bases). The CDR3 loop spans 14 amino acids. Trimming took off 1 base at V and 3 bases at J, with 11 bases between the two ends. Germline values: CDR1 SGHRS, CDR2 YFSETQ. The CDR3 DNA sequence: TGCGCCAGCAGCTTGCAGGGAGGCGACTACGAGCAGTACTTC. Translating gives CASSLQGGDYEQYF. Full variable domain (remainder filled in from reference TRBV5-1 and TRBJ2-7): KAGVTQTPRYLIKTRGQQVTLSCSPISGHRSVSWYQQTPGQGLQFLFEYFSETQRNKGNFPGRFSGRQFSNSRSEMNVSTLELGDSALYLCASSLQGGDYEQYFGPGTRLTVT.

The gene calls are TRBV4-2 and TRBJ1-3; D perhaps matches TRBD1 (5 bases). Germline V gene data show CDR1 as LGHNA and CDR2 as YNFKEQ. V lost 4 bases, J lost 0 bases, and 13 bases lay in between. The CDR3 spans 16 residues. Written as DNA, the CDR3 is TGTGCCAGCAGCCCCACGAGACAGCTCTCTGGAAACACCATATATTTT. Amino acid sequence: CASSPTRQLSGNTIYF.

This clonotype occurred a few times. The DNA of the CDR3 is TGTGCCAGCAGCCCGGGACAGGCCCTGACAGATACGCAGTATTTT. This codes for CASSPGQALTDTQYF. The V gene is TRBV4-2, the J gene TRBJ2-3, with 8 bases identical to TRBD1. The trim removed 4 bases at V and 3 bases at J, leaving 6 bases unmatched. CDR1 and CDR2 from the germline V gene are LGHNA and YNFKEQ. The CDR3 runs 15 residues.

The genes are TRBV20-1 and TRBJ2-2; D perhaps matches TRBD2 (5 bases). The CDR3 length is 15 residues. In germline, CDR1 is DFQATT, CDR2 SNEGSKA (reference sequence). V was shortened by 0 bases and J by 0 bases, with 8 bases between the two germline ends. CDR3 region: CSARDGGSNTGELFF. The DNA for the CDR3 is TGCAGTGCTAGAGACGGAGGTTCGAACACCGGGGAGCTGTTTTTT.

The chain uses TRBV27 and TRBJ1-5, with D tentatively TRBD1 (5 bases). The V gene lost 11 bases and the J gene lost 5 bases, with 10 bases spanning the gap. Germline lookup yields CDR1 MNHEY and CDR2 SMNVEV (reference sequence). The CDR3 contains 11 residues. CDR3: CARGGDQPQHF. For the CDR3, the DNA is TGTGCCCGGGGGGGGGATCAGCCCCAGCATTTT.

This chain joins TRBV7-9 and TRBJ2-1; 9 bases match TRBD2. With V trimmed by 4 bases and J by 3 bases, 7 bases remained unmatched. This CDR3 has 16 amino acids. In germline, CDR1 is SEHNR, CDR2 FQNEAQ (reference sequence). The CDR3 nucleotides are TGTGCCAGCAGCTCCACAACTAGCGGGCTCTACAATGAGCAGTTCTTC. The encoded protein is CASSSTTSGLYNEQFF.

V and J are TRBV7-3 and TRBJ2-3; no clear D. The CDR3 totals 15 residues. V was pared by 5 bases and J by 5 bases, with 17 bases between. Looked up from germline, CDR1 is SGHTA and CDR2 is FQGTGA. CDR3 region: CASSPSLGLRDTQYF. As DNA, the CDR3 is TGTGCCAGCAGCCCGTCCCTGGGGTTGAGAGATACGCAGTATTTT.

The chain employs TRBV20-1 and TRBJ2-3; 8 positions agree with TRBD2. Looked up from germline, CDR1 is DFQATT and CDR2 is SNEGSKA (reference sequence). V was clipped by 0 bases and J by 5 bases; unmatched bases: 13. The length of the CDR3 is 17 residues. CDR3 nucleotide sequence: TGCAGTGCTAGAGATGGGTATAGCGGGAAGGAAGGAGATACGCAGTATTTT. Amino acids: CSARDGYSGKEGDTQYF.

This clonotype occurred a few times. J is TRBJ2-5 and V is TRBV5-4; 10 nucleotides line up with TRBD2. The CDR3 runs 17 residues. Germline-derived CDR1 and CDR2 are SGHNT and YYREEE (reference sequence). The V gene end was trimmed by 3 bases and the J gene end by 5 bases; junction bases not matched to a gene: 13. Written as DNA, the CDR3 is TGTGCCAGCAGCTCCTCTTTTGGGGCTAGCGGGAGTGAGACCCAGTACTTC. Translating it yields CASSSSFGASGSETQYF. Full variable domain (missing parts from reference TRBV5-4 and TRBJ2-5): ETGVTQSPTHLIKTRGQQVTLRCSSQSGHNTVSWYQQALGQGPQFIFQYYREEENGRGNFPPRFSGLQFPNYSSELNVNALELDDSALYLCASSSSFGASGSETQYFGPGTRLLVL.

This clonotype has only a few counts. DNA for the CDR3: TGCAGCGTTGAAGACACAGGGGTTTGGGGAAACACCATATATTTT. Amino acid sequence: CSVEDTGVWGNTIYF. The V and J genes are TRBV29-1 and TRBJ1-3, with 7 bases aligning to TRBD1. Germline V lookup: CDR1 SQVTM, CDR2 ANQGSEA. Germline trimming cut 0 bases from V and 4 bases from J; bases unmatched to any gene: 6. This CDR3 spans 15 amino acids. The full variable domain, with the rest looked up from reference TRBV29-1 and TRBJ1-3, is SAVISQKPSRDICQRGTSLTIQCQVDSQVTMMFWYRQQPGQSLTLIATANQGSEATYESGFVIDKFPISRPNLTFSTLTVSNMSPEDSSIYLCSVEDTGVWGNTIYFGEGSWLTVV.

The V call is TRBV5-1, the J call TRBJ1-2, with TRBD1 matching 8 bases. The CDR3 extends over 14 amino acids. In germline, CDR1 is SGHRS, CDR2 YFSETQ. Germline trimming cut 3 bases from V and 6 bases from J; bases unmatched to any gene: 7. CDR3 amino acids: CASSWEDRVDGYTF. For the CDR3, the DNA is TGCGCCAGCAGCTGGGAGGACAGGGTTGATGGCTACACCTTC.

The rearrangement joins TRBV3-1 to TRBJ1-5, with 8 nucleotides matching TRBD1. The CDR3 spans 15 residues. Germline CDR1 is LGHDT and CDR2 is YNNKEL (reference sequence). V lost 4 bases to trimming and J lost 9 bases; unmatched junction nucleotides: 11. The CDR3 DNA reads as TGTGCCAGCAGCCCAGGGACAGGTACAGGATCGCCCCAGCATTTT. Translating it yields CASSPGTGTGSPQHF.

This chain connects TRBV19 to TRBJ2-3; 9 bases fit TRBD2. The CDR3 totals 14 residues. Germline-derived CDR1 and CDR2 are LNHDA and SQIVND (reference sequence). With 6 bases clipped from V and 2 bases from J, the junction kept 3 bases outside the gene matches. The CDR3 coding sequence is TGTGCCAGTAGGACTAGCGGAATCACAGATACGCAGTATTTT. This encodes CASRTSGITDTQYF.

This clonotype has only a few counts. The V and J genes are TRBV6-2 or TRBV6-3 and TRBJ2-1, with a weak D call TRBD2 (5 bases). Germline CDR1 reads MNHEY; CDR2 reads SVGEGT. The CDR3 runs 14 residues. Deletions cut 8 bases from V and 7 bases from J, with 18 bases between. The CDR3 DNA reads TGTGCCAGCGGAACCCGGGATCCCTTAAATGAGCAGTTCTTC. Encoded protein: CASGTRDPLNEQFF.

This clonotype was recorded a few times. This chain connects TRBV2 to TRBJ2-7, with D uncertain. The germline CDR1 and CDR2 sequences are SNHLY and FYNNEI. V lost 2 bases to trimming and J lost 2 bases, with 10 bases between them. The CDR3 runs 14 residues. DNA for the CDR3: TGTGCCAGCAGTGAATATGGCGGAACCTACGAGCAGTACTTC. It specifies CASSEYGGTYEQYF.

This clonotype was seen more than once but under ten times. CDR3 in amino acids: CSARDDSFRTWEPQHF. CDR3 coding DNA: TGCAGTGCTAGAGATGACTCCTTCAGGACTTGGGAGCCCCAGCATTTT. This chain connects TRBV20-1 to TRBJ1-5; D unresolved. Trimming took off 0 bases at V and 8 bases at J, with 20 bases between the two ends. The CDR3 extends over 16 amino acids. Germline lookup yields CDR1 DFQATT and CDR2 SNEGSKA (reference sequence).

In its sample, this clonotype was seen a few times. This chain's CDR3 is CASSPYSEQGGRSYEQYF. The CDR3 DNA follows: TGTGCCAGCAGTCCCTACTCCGAACAAGGCGGGAGGTCCTACGAGCAGTACTTC. V gene TRBV6-2 or TRBV6-3 combines with J gene TRBJ2-7; 8 bases fit TRBD2. CDR1 is MNHEY and CDR2 is SVGEGT in the germline V gene. V lost 5 bases to trimming and J lost 1 base; unmatched junction nucleotides: 16. This CDR3 is 18 amino acids long.

This clonotype has more than one count but fewer than ten. This chain links TRBV6-5 with TRBJ1-1, with D possibly TRBD1 on 5 matching bases. This CDR3 is built from 13 residues. V gave up 0 bases and J gave up 5 bases, with 7 bases separating them. CDR1 and CDR2 (germline): MNHEY, SVGAGI. The DNA for the CDR3 is TGTGCCAGCAGTTACTCGACAGCTACTGAAGCTTTCTTT. It codes for CASSYSTATEAFF.

The CDR3 here is CASSLFGTEEQYF. DNA of the CDR3: TGTGCCAGCAGCTTATTCGGGACAGAAGAGCAGTACTTC. V is TRBV7-9 and J is TRBJ2-7; TRBD1 aligns across 7 bases. The CDR3 contains 13 residues. V lost 2 bases and J lost 7; bases outside the gene matches: 5. CDR1 SEHNR and CDR2 FQNEAQ come from the germline V gene (reference sequence).

This sequence joins TRBV5-6 and TRBJ2-5, with TRBD2 matching 12 bases. Germline V lookup: CDR1 SGHDT, CDR2 YYEEEE. CDR3 length: 17 amino acids. The V and J ends lost 1 base and 5 bases, in that order; junction bases with no gene match: 9. CDR3 protein: CASSLQLAGGRAETQYF. The CDR3 bases are TGTGCCAGCAGCTTGCAGCTAGCGGGGGGGCGGGCGGAGACCCAGTACTTC.

The CDR3 here is CASSSLFSGGPGNEQFF. Written as DNA, the CDR3 is TGTGCCAGCAGCTCGCTCTTTAGCGGGGGGCCGGGGAATGAGCAGTTCTTC. J is TRBJ2-1 and V is TRBV7-2; 10 bases line up with TRBD2. V gave up 4 bases and J gave up 7 bases; unmatched junction bases: 13. The CDR3 has 17 residues. Germline V gene sequence: CDR1 SGHTA, CDR2 FQGNSA. The full variable domain, with the rest looked up from reference TRBV7-2 and TRBJ2-1, is GAGVSQSPSNKVTEKGKDVELRCDPISGHTALYWYRQSLGQGLEFLIYFQGNSAPDKSGLPSDRFSAERTGGSVSTLTIQRTQQEDSAVYLCASSSLFSGGPGNEQFFGPGTRLTVL.

This clonotype was picked up many times. J is TRBJ1-1 and V is TRBV12-3 or TRBV12-4; D is ambiguous. This CDR3 spans 11 amino acids. Trimming left V 2 bases short and J 6 bases short, with 4 bases between. This CDR3 is CASSLSSEAFF. Here the CDR3 DNA reads TGTGCCAGCAGTTTATCGTCTGAAGCTTTCTTT.

This clonotype was seen a handful of times. The chain employs TRBV30 and TRBJ1-1; D unresolved. Germline V gives CDR1 GTSNPN, CDR2 SVGIG (reference sequence). V was clipped by 2 bases and J by 8 bases, with 12 bases between them. The CDR3 covers 12 residues. The CDR3 DNA reads TGTGCCTGGAGTAAGTTATCATACGAAGCTTTCTTT. Translated: CAWSKLSYEAFF. Full variable domain (missing parts from reference TRBV30 and TRBJ1-1): SQTIHQWPATLVQPVGSPLSLECTVEGTSNPNLYWYRQAAGRGLQLLFYSVGIGQISSEVPQNLSASRPQDRQFILSSKKLLLSDSGFYLCAWSKLSYEAFFGQGTRLTVV.

This clonotype was counted between two and nine times. V and J are TRBV7-3 and TRBJ2-5; 9 bases map to TRBD2. The V gene's germline CDR1 is SGHTA and CDR2 FQGTGA. Unmatched junction bases numbered 5, after V lost 1 base and J lost 5 bases. The CDR3 has 15 amino acids. The CDR3 bases are TGTGCCAGCAGCTTAATTGGCGGGAGGGGTGAGACCCAGTACTTC. Translation: CASSLIGGRGETQYF.